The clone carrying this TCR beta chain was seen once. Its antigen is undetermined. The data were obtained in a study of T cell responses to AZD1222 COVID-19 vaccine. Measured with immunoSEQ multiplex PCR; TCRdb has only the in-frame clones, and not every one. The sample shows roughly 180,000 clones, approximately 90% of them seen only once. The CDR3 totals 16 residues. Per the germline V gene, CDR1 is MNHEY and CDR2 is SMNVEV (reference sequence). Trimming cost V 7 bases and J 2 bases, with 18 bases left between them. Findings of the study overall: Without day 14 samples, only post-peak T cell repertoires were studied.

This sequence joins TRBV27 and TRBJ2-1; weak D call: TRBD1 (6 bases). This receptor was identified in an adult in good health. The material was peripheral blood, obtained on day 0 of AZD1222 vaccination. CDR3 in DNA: TGTGCCAGCACCCCCAGCGCAGGGGAAGCCTACAATGAGCAGTTCTTC. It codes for CASTPSAGEAYNEQFF.